This T cell receptor (beta chain) was sequenced in a study of T cell responses to AZD1222 COVID-19 vaccine. Whole-study findings and limits: Females made up more of the donors, who were largely white British, and clonal diversity may have come out too low.

Germline V gives CDR1 LNHNV, CDR2 YYDKDF (reference sequence). The CDR3 runs 16 residues. Trimming took off 1 base at V and 0 bases at J, with 10 bases between the two ends. Some clones are missing from TCRdb's copy, which holds only in-frame ones; the method was immunoSEQ multiplex PCR. This sample has about 92,000 clones, with under 95% found just once. This clone was picked up one time. The target antigen is unknown. Sequenced material: peripheral blood, taken on day 0 of AZD1222 vaccination. This TCR derives from an adult in good health. This sequence joins TRBV15 and TRBJ1-5, with D hard to call. This CDR3 is CATSRGESHSNQPQHF. As DNA, the CDR3 is TGTGCCACCAGCAGAGGGGAAAGTCATAGCAATCAGCCCCAGCATTTT. Using reference TRBV15 and TRBJ1-5 for the parts outside the CDR3, the full variable domain is DAMVIQNPRYQVTQFGKPVTLSCSQTLNHNVMYWYQQKSSQAPKLLFHYYDKDFNNEADTPDNFQSRRPNTSFCFLDIRSPGLGDTAMYLCATSRGESHSNQPQHFGDGTRLSIL.